The rows below give T cell receptor beta chains drawn from one sample of a study of T cell responses to AZD1222 COVID-19 vaccine. Method: immunoSEQ multiplex PCR; TCRdb's copy keeps in-frame clones and lacks some. Among around 78,000 clones, around 90% were seen once, and the ten largest hold more than 4.5%. Material: peripheral blood, obtained on day 0 of MenACWY control vaccination. All receptors come from an adult in good health. Both conserved end residues are part of each CDR3.

V gene,J gene,CDR3 protein
TRBV18,TRBJ2-2,CASSAWAGTNTGELFF
TRBV19,TRBJ1-1,CASSRQGLNTEAFF
TRBV29-1,TRBJ2-5,CSARQGAGGETQYF
TRBV24-1,TRBJ2-3,CATSGGQSTDTQYF
TRBV30,TRBJ1-2,CAWSVGWAGGGYTF
TRBV28,TRBJ1-2,CASSSPGGRGGYTF
TRBV4-3,TRBJ2-7,CASSQVRQGRYEQYF
TRBV28,TRBJ1-5,CASTGRSDQPQHF
TRBV4-3,TRBJ2-1,CASSQASGDYNEQFF
TRBV5-1,TRBJ2-1,CASSLYQSYNEQFF
TRBV2,TRBJ1-2,CASSETGTYGYTF
TRBV6-5,TRBJ1-3,CASSYSGLSGGNTIYF
TRBV6-2/TRBV6-3,TRBJ2-4,CASSPLYGQAYIQYF
TRBV9,TRBJ2-1,CASSVAPGRDEQFF
TRBV7-9,TRBJ1-3,CAFIEGSSGNTIYF
TRBV4-2,TRBJ2-3,CASSQEGLPPLADTQYF
TRBV7-6,TRBJ2-5,CASSLASGMWETQYF
TRBV3-1/TRBV3-2,TRBJ1-1,CATTGLNTEAFF
TRBV18,TRBJ2-4,CASSDSQGAYIQYF
TRBV4-1,TRBJ2-2,CASSQAPGGGNTGELFF
TRBV4-3,TRBJ1-6,CASSQDTSNSPLHF
TRBV7-2,TRBJ1-2,CASSLAQGYTF
TRBV3-1/TRBV3-2,TRBJ1-6,CASSQVLSPLHF
TRBV20-1,TRBJ1-2,CSAPRSYGYTF